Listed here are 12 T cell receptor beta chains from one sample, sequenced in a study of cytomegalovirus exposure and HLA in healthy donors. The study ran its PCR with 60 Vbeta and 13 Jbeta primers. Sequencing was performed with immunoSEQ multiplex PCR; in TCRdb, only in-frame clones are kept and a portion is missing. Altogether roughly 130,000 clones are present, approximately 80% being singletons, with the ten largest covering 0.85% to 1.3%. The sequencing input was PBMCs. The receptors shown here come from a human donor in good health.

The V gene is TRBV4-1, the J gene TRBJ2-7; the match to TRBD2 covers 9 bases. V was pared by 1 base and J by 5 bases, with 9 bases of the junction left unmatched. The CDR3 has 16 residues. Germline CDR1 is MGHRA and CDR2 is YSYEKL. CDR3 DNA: TGCGCCAGCAGCCAAGTAAGCGGGGGGCCCGGGAACGAGCAGTACTTC. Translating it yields CASSQVSGGPGNEQYF.

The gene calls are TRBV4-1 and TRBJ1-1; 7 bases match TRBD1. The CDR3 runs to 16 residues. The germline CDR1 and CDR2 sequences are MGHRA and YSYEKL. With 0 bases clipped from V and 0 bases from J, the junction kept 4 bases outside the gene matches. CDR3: CASSQDEGQMNTEAFF. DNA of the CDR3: TGCGCCAGCAGCCAAGATGAGGGACAGATGAACACTGAAGCTTTCTTT.

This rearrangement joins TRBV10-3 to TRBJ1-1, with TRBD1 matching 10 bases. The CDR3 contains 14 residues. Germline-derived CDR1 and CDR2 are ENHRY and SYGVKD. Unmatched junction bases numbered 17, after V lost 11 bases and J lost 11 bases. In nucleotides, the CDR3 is TGTGCCTCCTACCTGGGACAGGGGAGAAGTGAGGCTTTCTTT. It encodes CASYLGQGRSEAFF.

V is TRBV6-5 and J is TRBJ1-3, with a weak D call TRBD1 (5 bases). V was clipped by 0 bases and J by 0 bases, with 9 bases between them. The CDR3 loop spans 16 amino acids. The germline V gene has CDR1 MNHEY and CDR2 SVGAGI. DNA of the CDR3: TGTGCCAGCAGTTACTCGGGGGGACTCTCTGGAAACACCATATATTTT. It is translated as CASSYSGGLSGNTIYF.

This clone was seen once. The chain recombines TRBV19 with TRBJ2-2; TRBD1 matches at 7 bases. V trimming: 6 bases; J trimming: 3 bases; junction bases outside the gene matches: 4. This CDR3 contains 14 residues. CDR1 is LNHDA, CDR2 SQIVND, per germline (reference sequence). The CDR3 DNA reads TGTGCCAGTAGGTCGGGACAGCACACCGGGGAGCTGTTTTTT. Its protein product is CASRSGQHTGELFF.

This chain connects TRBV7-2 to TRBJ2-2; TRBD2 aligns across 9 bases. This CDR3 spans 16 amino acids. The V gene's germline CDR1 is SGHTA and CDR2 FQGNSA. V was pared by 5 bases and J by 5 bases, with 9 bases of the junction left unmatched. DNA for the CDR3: TGTGCCAGCAGCCTCGCCGCGGGGGGGCCTACCGGGGAGCTGTTTTTT. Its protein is CASSLAAGGPTGELFF. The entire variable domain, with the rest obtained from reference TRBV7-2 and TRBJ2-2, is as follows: GAGVSQSPSNKVTEKGKDVELRCDPISGHTALYWYRQSLGQGLEFLIYFQGNSAPDKSGLPSDRFSAERTGGSVSTLTIQRTQQEDSAVYLCASSLAAGGPTGELFFGEGSRLTVL.

For the CDR3, the DNA is TGTGCCAGCAGTGTGGTGGCCGGACTAGCGGCCAATGAGCAGTTCTTC. As protein: CASSVVAGLAANEQFF. The genes are TRBV25-1 and TRBJ2-1, with 10 bases that match TRBD2. Germline CDR1 MGHDK, CDR2 SYGVNS. The CDR3 runs 16 residues. J was trimmed by 6 bases and V by 4 bases; bases with no gene match: 9.

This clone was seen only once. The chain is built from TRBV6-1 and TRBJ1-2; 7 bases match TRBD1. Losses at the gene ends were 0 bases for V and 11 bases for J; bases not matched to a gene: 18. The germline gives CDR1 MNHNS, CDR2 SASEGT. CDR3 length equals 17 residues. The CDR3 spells CASSEALLRSRTGPYTF. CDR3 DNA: TGTGCCAGCAGTGAAGCGCTTCTCCGATCCCGGACAGGTCCATACACCTTC.

CDR3 coding DNA: TGTGCCAGCAGCGGGGGACAGGGCACTGGAAACACCATATATTTT. Its protein is CASSGGQGTGNTIYF. The V gene is TRBV9, the J gene TRBJ1-3; 9 bases agree with TRBD1. The CDR3 contains 15 residues. Germline V CDR1 and CDR2: SGDLS, YYNGEE. Germline trimming cut 3 bases from V and 2 bases from J; bases unmatched to any gene: 3.

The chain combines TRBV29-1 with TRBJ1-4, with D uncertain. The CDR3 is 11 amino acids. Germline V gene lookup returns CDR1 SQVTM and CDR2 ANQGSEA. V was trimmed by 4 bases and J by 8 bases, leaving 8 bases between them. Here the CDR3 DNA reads TGCAGCGTTGTCACGGGAGAAAAACTGTTTTTT. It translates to CSVVTGEKLFF.

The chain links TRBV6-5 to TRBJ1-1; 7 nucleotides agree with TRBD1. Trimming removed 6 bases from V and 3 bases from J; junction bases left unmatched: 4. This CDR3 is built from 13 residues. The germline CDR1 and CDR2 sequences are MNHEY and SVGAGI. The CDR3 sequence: CASRRGPDTEAFF. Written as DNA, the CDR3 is TGTGCCAGCAGGAGGGGGCCGGACACTGAAGCTTTCTTT.

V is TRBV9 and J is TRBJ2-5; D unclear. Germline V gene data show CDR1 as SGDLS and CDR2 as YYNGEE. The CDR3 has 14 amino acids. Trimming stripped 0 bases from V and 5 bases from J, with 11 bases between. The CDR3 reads CASSVGGLRETQYF. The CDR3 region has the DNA TGTGCCAGCAGCGTAGGAGGCCTCCGGGAGACCCAGTACTTC.